A single sample is the source of the 23 T cell receptor beta chains below, sequenced in a study of T cell responses to AZD1222 COVID-19 vaccine. The table came from immunoSEQ multiplex PCR; TCRdb's copy has only in-frame clones and leaves some out. Seen here are 130,000 to 150,000 clones, around 89% observed once, and the top ten hold 5.1%. Sample: peripheral blood, taken on day 0 of AZD1222 vaccination. These receptors were collected from an adult in good health.

This rearrangement joins TRBV6-5 to TRBJ2-1; TRBD1 or TRBD2 may be the D gene (5 bases each). Germline V CDR1 and CDR2: MNHEY, SVGAGI. V dropped 6 bases and J dropped 4 bases, with 16 bases sitting between them. This CDR3 comprises 15 residues. Written as DNA, the CDR3 is TGTGCCAGCAGAACGGGACGATCCTCGTACAATGAGCAGTTCTTC. It specifies CASRTGRSSYNEQFF.

CDR3 nucleotides: TGTGCCAGCTCACCAGGTACAGGCTTCTCCTACGAGCAGTACTTC. Translated: CASSPGTGFSYEQYF. The chain uses TRBV18 and TRBJ2-7, with D possibly matching TRBD1 (5 bases). Germline assignment: CDR1 KGHSH and CDR2 LQKENI. This CDR3 contains 15 residues. The germline V and J ends were trimmed by 2 bases and 0 bases, with 11 bases remaining between them.

The V and J genes are TRBV11-2 and TRBJ2-6; TRBD1 matches 8 bases. The J segment lost 5 bases and the V segment lost 3 bases, leaving 9 bases of the junction unmatched. This CDR3 contains 17 residues. CDR1 and CDR2 (germline): SGHAT, FQNNGV. The DNA for the CDR3 is TGTGCCAGCAGCTTCAGACAGGGGACTCGTCGGGCCAACGTCCTGACTTTC. This translates into CASSFRQGTRRANVLTF.

J is TRBJ2-1 and V is TRBV15; 14 nucleotides align to TRBD2. CDR1 is LNHNV and CDR2 is YYDKDF in the germline V gene (reference sequence). V lost 5 bases to trimming and J lost 9 bases; unmatched junction nucleotides: 9. The CDR3 is 16 amino acids. In DNA form, the CDR3 reads TGTGCCACCAGCGGGGGACTAGCGGGAGTAGGGGGTGAGCAGTTCTTC. This translates into CATSGGLAGVGGEQFF. Complete variable domain (other parts from reference TRBV15 and TRBJ2-1): DAMVIQNPRYQVTQFGKPVTLSCSQTLNHNVMYWYQQKSSQAPKLLFHYYDKDFNNEADTPDNFQSRRPNTSFCFLDIRSPGLGDTAMYLCATSGGLAGVGGEQFFGPGTRLTVL.

The rearrangement joins TRBV10-3 to TRBJ1-2; TRBD1 matches at 9 bases. The ends lost 6 bases at V and 4 bases at J; junction bases unmatched: 6. Per the germline V gene, CDR1 is ENHRY and CDR2 is SYGVKD. This CDR3 is built from 14 residues. CDR3 in amino acids: CAIRGDREGYGYTF. The CDR3 DNA is TGTGCCATCAGGGGGGACAGGGAGGGCTATGGCTACACCTTC.

This clone was seen a single time. The chain has TRBV6-4 and TRBJ1-5, with D possibly being TRBD1 (6 bases). Trimming stripped 2 bases from V and 11 bases from J, with 13 bases between. The germline V gene has CDR1 MRHNA and CDR2 SNTAGT. The CDR3 sequence is 13 residues long. The CDR3 is CASSDGPTGTQHF. CDR3 DNA: TGTGCCAGCAGTGACGGCCCAACAGGGACCCAGCATTTT.

The chain carries TRBV19 and TRBJ2-7; 10 nucleotides agree with TRBD1. The germline V gene has CDR1 LNHDA and CDR2 SQIVND (reference sequence). The CDR3 extends over 15 amino acids. J gave up 2 bases and V 4 bases, and 5 bases lay outside the gene matches. The chain's CDR3 is CASSTAGTGAYEQYF. The CDR3 DNA follows: TGTGCCAGTAGTACTGCAGGGACAGGGGCCTACGAGCAGTACTTC.

This sequence joins TRBV13 and TRBJ2-6, with a weak D call TRBD1 (5 bases). CDR1 and CDR2 from the germline V gene are PRHDT and FYEKMQ (reference sequence). The CDR3 length is 15 residues. V was shortened by 0 bases and J by 2 bases, with 5 bases between the two germline ends. Here the CDR3 DNA reads TGTGCCAGCAGCTTAGGAGGGGCTGGGGCCAACGTCCTGACTTTC. Its translation is CASSLGGAGANVLTF.

The CDR3 protein is CASTLVLGLFYGYTF. The CDR3, as DNA: TGTGCCAGTACCCTAGTCTTGGGTTTGTTCTATGGCTACACCTTC. J is TRBJ1-2 and V is TRBV19; D unresolved. This CDR3 is 15 amino acids long. Germline V gene sequence: CDR1 LNHDA, CDR2 SQIVND (reference sequence). Between the trimmed V and J ends, which lost 7 bases and 4 bases, there was a span of 19 bases.

The V gene is TRBV5-6, the J gene TRBJ1-5; D unclear. The CDR3 consists of 14 residues. V was shortened by 1 base and J by 1 base, with 6 bases between the two germline ends. Germline lookup yields CDR1 SGHDT and CDR2 YYEEEE. The CDR3 is CASSLYGSNQPQHF. CDR3 nucleotides: TGTGCCAGCAGCTTGTACGGGAGCAATCAGCCCCAGCATTTT.

In this sample, this clone turned up a few times. The chain links TRBV6-5 to TRBJ1-2; no clear D gene. CDR1 MNHEY and CDR2 SVGAGI come from the germline V gene. Trimming shortened V by 5 bases and J by 4 bases, and 14 bases separated the two germline ends. The CDR3 covers 14 residues. As DNA, the CDR3 is TGTGCCAGCAGTATCGGGGAGGGAGCCTATGGCTACACCTTC. Its translation is CASSIGEGAYGYTF.

V gene TRBV18 combines with J gene TRBJ2-3, with D unclear. Germline CDR1 KGHSH, CDR2 LQKENI. The CDR3 covers 15 residues. Trimming took 1 base from V and 0 from J, leaving 8 bases between them. CDR3 residues: CASSPLGSSTDTQYF. Here the CDR3 DNA reads TGTGCCAGCTCACCACTGGGGTCAAGCACAGATACGCAGTATTTT.

CDR3 DNA: TGTGCCAGCAGCCAAGATGGTTCTACACTAAAAAACATTCAGTACTTC. Translated: CASSQDGSTLKNIQYF. The chain recombines TRBV3-1 (or the pseudogene TRBV3-2) with TRBJ2-4; no firm D call. The V end lost 0 bases, the J end lost 4 bases, and 13 bases lay between the germline ends. Germline CDR1 LGHDT, CDR2 YNNKEL (reference sequence). The CDR3 spans 16 residues.

The chain uses TRBV28 and TRBJ1-6, with 7 bases fitting TRBD1. The CDR3 runs to 14 residues. Looked up from germline, CDR1 is MDHEN and CDR2 is SYDVKM. Trimming at V came to 5 bases and at J to 7 bases, leaving 5 bases not matched to a gene. The CDR3 reads CASSLDRVNSPLHF. The CDR3 DNA is TGTGCCAGCAGTCTAGACAGGGTAAATTCACCCCTCCACTTT.

The V and J genes are TRBV3-1 (or the pseudogene TRBV3-2) and TRBJ2-7; 10 bases map to TRBD1. Germline values: CDR1 LGHDT, CDR2 YNNKEL (reference sequence). Trimming at V came to 4 bases and at J to 4 bases, leaving 1 base not matched to a gene. This CDR3 region has 13 residues. The CDR3 sequence: CASSRTGGYEQYF. The CDR3 DNA reads TGTGCCAGCAGCCGGACAGGGGGGTACGAGCAGTACTTC.

J is TRBJ1-4 and V is TRBV15; D gene ambiguous. V was trimmed by 6 bases and J by 7 bases, leaving 21 bases between them. The germline V gene encodes CDR1 LNHNV and CDR2 YYDKDF (reference sequence). The CDR3 covers 16 residues. In nucleotides, the CDR3 is TGTGCCACCAGGGACGGACGCCCCTTAGCCAGTGAAAAACTGTTTTTT. Translation: CATRDGRPLASEKLFF. Filled out from reference TRBV15 and TRBJ1-4, the complete variable domain reads DAMVIQNPRYQVTQFGKPVTLSCSQTLNHNVMYWYQQKSSQAPKLLFHYYDKDFNNEADTPDNFQSRRPNTSFCFLDIRSPGLGDTAMYLCATRDGRPLASEKLFFGSGTQLSVL.

J is TRBJ1-4 and V is TRBV2; no reliable D call. Deletions cut 5 bases from V and 8 bases from J, with 6 bases between. Per the germline V gene, CDR1 is SNHLY and CDR2 is FYNNEI. CDR3 size: 11 residues. The CDR3: CASSPREKLFF. Here the CDR3 DNA reads TGTGCCAGCAGTCCGAGGGAAAAACTGTTTTTT.

V is TRBV27 and J is TRBJ2-1; 8 nucleotides agree with TRBD1. The germline V gene encodes CDR1 MNHEY and CDR2 SMNVEV (reference sequence). CDR3 length: 16 residues. Losses at the gene ends were 4 bases for V and 4 bases for J; bases not matched to a gene: 9. The CDR3 loop reads CASSSLPGQEYNEQFF. The CDR3 coding sequence is TGTGCCAGCAGTTCTCTCCCGGGACAGGAGTACAATGAGCAGTTCTTC.

This clone was found once. V usage is TRBV12-3 or TRBV12-4 and J usage is TRBJ2-5; tentatively, D is TRBD1 (6 bases). Trimming removed 0 bases at V and 9 bases at J, with 8 bases between. The CDR3 length is 12 residues. The CDR3 DNA is TGTGCCAGCAGTTTAGCGAAGGGGGCCCAGTACTTC. This sequence encodes CASSLAKGAQYF.

The chain joins TRBV6-1 to TRBJ1-4, with a weak D call TRBD1 (5 bases). The V end was cut by 2 bases, the J end by 4 bases, with 11 bases between. The CDR3 runs to 15 residues. Germline loops: CDR1 MNHNS, CDR2 SASEGT. The CDR3 nucleotides read TGTGCCAGCAGTGAACGTACAGGATTTAATGAAAAACTGTTTTTT. It encodes CASSERTGFNEKLFF.

This clone was seen a single time. This chain connects TRBV28 to TRBJ2-5; D might be TRBD2 (5 bases). Trimming shortened V by 3 bases and J by 4 bases, and 15 bases separated the two germline ends. The CDR3 extends over 15 amino acids. The germline V gene has CDR1 MDHEN and CDR2 SYDVKM. The CDR3 sequence: CASSLDSGWRETQYF. CDR3 coding DNA: TGTGCCAGCAGTTTGGACTCAGGTTGGAGAGAGACCCAGTACTTC. The entire variable domain, with the rest obtained from reference TRBV28 and TRBJ2-5, is as follows: DVKVTQSSRYLVKRTGEKVFLECVQDMDHENMFWYRQDPGLGLRLIYFSYDVKMKEKGDIPEGYSVSREKKERFSLILESASTNQTSMYLCASSLDSGWRETQYFGPGTRLLVL.

This rearrangement joins TRBV28 to TRBJ1-2; possibly TRBD1 for D (6 bases). Germline V gene data show CDR1 as MDHEN and CDR2 as SYDVKM. This CDR3 is built from 14 residues. The V gene lost 7 bases and the J gene lost 0 bases, with 12 bases spanning the gap. CDR3 DNA sequence: TGTGCCAGCACCCTAAGGGGGGCTAACTATGGCTACACCTTC. Translation: CASTLRGANYGYTF.

The chain uses TRBV5-4 and TRBJ2-3, with a tentative D call TRBD1 (6 bases). Germline assignment: CDR1 SGHNT and CDR2 YYREEE (reference sequence). The CDR3 is 13 amino acids. Between the trimmed V and J ends, which lost 7 bases and 6 bases, there was a span of 15 bases. The DNA of the CDR3 is TGTGCCAGCGTGCCACAGGGTACCGATACGCAGTATTTT. Translating gives CASVPQGTDTQYF.